This is a list of T cell receptor beta chains from one sample in a study of metastatic and nonmetastatic thyroid tumors. TCRdb called clones again from the PCR reads with MiXCR. In the table there are about 24,000 clones, more than 25% of which are singletons. Sequenced input: blood. The source is a male donor with papillary thyroid cancer or a benign thyroid nodule (not recorded which). Some clones in this sample may be carry-over from other donors' samples. CDR3s include the opening cysteine and the closing phenylalanine or tryptophan. D genes are given only for firm matches. Only some rows state a clone size, as once, few, many or a class for expanded clones.

TRBJ2-3 TRBV20-1 many TRBD2 TGCAGTGCTAGAGATGCCAGCGGGAGTGCAGATACGCAGTATTTT CSARDASGSADTQYF
TRBJ1-5 TRBV10-3 many - TGTGCCATCAGTGAACTGGGGGTCCAGCCCCAGCATTTT CAISELGVQPQHF
TRBJ2-7 TRBV5-1 - - TGCGCCAGCAGCTTGGCGGGGACGGTGTCCTACGAGCAGTACTTC CASSLAGTVSYEQYF
TRBJ2-6 TRBV6-1 medium-sized TRBD1 TGTGCCAGCCGATGGACAGGCAAAGCCTCTGGGGCCAACGTCCTGACTTTC CASRWTGKASGANVLTF
TRBJ2-3 TRBV20-1 - - TGCAGTGCTAGAGATAGTAGTCCTAGCACAGATGTGCAGTATTTT CSARDSSPSTDVQYF
TRBJ2-1 TRBV6-1 - TRBD2 TGTGCCAGCAGTGAAGGGGGGACTATATACAATGAGCAGTTCTTC CASSEGGTIYNEQFF
TRBJ2-3 TRBV19 many - TGTGCCAGTAGTCGAAGAGATACAGGGACAGATACGCAGTATTTT CASSRRDTGTDTQYF
TRBJ2-7 TRBV5-1 medium-sized - TGCGCCAGCAGCTTGTTAACGGGGCCCCGAGGGGAATCCTACGAGCAGTACTTC CASSLLTGPRGESYEQYF
TRBJ2-3 TRBV6-1 many TRBD2 TGTGCCAGCAGTTTGGGGGGGTGGGCAGATACGCAGTATTTT CASSLGGWADTQYF
TRBJ2-6 TRBV6-1 - - TGTGCCAGCAGTGAATCTCGGGGTACTGGGGCCAACGTCCTGACTTTC CASSESRGTGANVLTF
TRBJ2-1 TRBV7-3 - - TGTGCCATCATCTTAGAGCGGGCCGTTAATGAGCAGTTCTTC CAIILERAVNEQFF
TRBJ2-2 TRBV24-1 many - TGTGCCACCCGAGGGGGGGTTAACACCGGGGAGCTGTTTTTT CATRGGVNTGELFF
TRBJ2-7 TRBV7-2 - TRBD1 TGTGCCGGCAGCCAGACAGGGGAGTTGTACTTC CAGSQTGELYF
TRBJ2-7 TRBV24-1 - - TGTGCCACCAGTGACCCGGACATTGGGGGCTACGAGCAGTACTTC CATSDPDIGGYEQYF